The rows below give T cell receptor beta chains drawn from one sample of a study of cytomegalovirus exposure and HLA in healthy donors. Some clones are missing from TCRdb's copy, which holds only in-frame ones; the method was immunoSEQ multiplex PCR. The sample records more than 50,000 clones, roughly 75% being singletons. Sequencing was done on a sample of PBMCs. These receptors were taken from a woman aged 40 to 49 in good health and CMV-seropositive. Each CDR3 is given with its conserved first and last residue. Each record gives: D gene, V gene, CDR3 protein. The D gene is left open where the match is weak.

D: TRBD2; V: TRBV27; CDR3: CASSSLASGGFSSYNEQFF
D: .; V: TRBV7-8; CDR3: CASSLVGGMNTEAFF
D: TRBD1; V: TRBV4-3; CDR3: CASSQGGDRVGEQYF
D: TRBD1; V: TRBV5-1; CDR3: CASSPDRGGGTEAFF
D: .; V: TRBV27; CDR3: CASSRTEYNEQFF
D: TRBD1; V: TRBV6-6; CDR3: CAIAQGAGQPQHF
D: .; V: TRBV4-1; CDR3: CASSQGYGYNSPLHF
D: .; V: TRBV6-4; CDR3: CASSVSQNNEQFF
D: .; V: TRBV19; CDR3: CASNSHTGPSADTQYF
D: .; V: TRBV5-1; CDR3: CASSLSALNRELFF
D: .; V: TRBV29-1; CDR3: CSVGGTSSYNEQFF
D: TRBD2; V: TRBV4-1; CDR3: CASSQVSAGSSYEQYF
D: .; V: TRBV4-3; CDR3: CASSLQGTSGANVLTF
D: .; V: TRBV13; CDR3: CASSPQWNTEAFF
D: .; V: TRBV19; CDR3: CASSRRGQSDTQYF
D: .; V: TRBV2; CDR3: CATMGGLNTEAFF
D: TRBD1; V: TRBV28; CDR3: CASSLGGAGGYSGNTIYF
D: .; V: TRBV6-1; CDR3: CASSEWGGGYTF
D: TRBD1; V: TRBV14; CDR3: CASSRYRGGVDTEAFF
D: .; V: TRBV5-4; CDR3: CASSSGPQFQPQHF
D: .; V: TRBV4-3; CDR3: CASSQDSGPGIVDEQYF
D: TRBD2; V: TRBV10-3; CDR3: CAISDTGGTDTQYF
D: .; V: TRBV18; CDR3: CASSPQTGNTEAFF
D: .; V: TRBV5-6; CDR3: CASSWGENTEAFF
D: TRBD2; V: TRBV5-6; CDR3: CASSLAPGRWSYNEQFF
D: .; V: TRBV5-1; CDR3: CASSLVADLTYEQYF
D: TRBD1; V: TRBV10-3; CDR3: CAISGDSRSTDTQYF
D: .; V: TRBV5-1; CDR3: CASSLGEEYYEQYF
D: TRBD2; V: TRBV5-1; CDR3: CASSFIAGGPPDTQYF
D: TRBD1; V: TRBV7-6; CDR3: CASSPSGTGAYEQYF
D: TRBD2; V: TRBV5-5; CDR3: CASSRTFSGDTYNEQFF
D: TRBD2; V: TRBV14; CDR3: CASSRGGSEQYF
D: .; V: TRBV29-1; CDR3: CSVLRNTGELFF